The 10 T cell receptor beta chains reported below all come from one sample, sequenced in a study of T cell responses to AZD1222 COVID-19 vaccine. Clones were sequenced by immunoSEQ multiplex PCR, and TCRdb holds only the in-frame ones, with some missing. The table has about 160,000 clones, about nine tenths seen once. Source: peripheral blood, taken on day 0 of AZD1222 vaccination. These receptors came from an adult in good health.

This clone was counted a single time. The CDR3 sequence: CASSIKDRGANQPQHF. In DNA, the CDR3 is TGTGCCAGTAGTATTAAGGACAGGGGAGCCAATCAGCCCCAGCATTTT. The chain uses TRBV19 and TRBJ1-5, with 9 bases matching TRBD1. The CDR3 is 16 amino acids. V lost 3 bases, J lost 3 bases, and 6 bases stayed unmatched. Germline V CDR1 and CDR2: LNHDA, SQIVND (reference sequence). The full variable domain, completed using reference TRBV19 and TRBJ1-5, is DGGITQSPKYLFRKEGQNVTLSCEQNLNHDAMYWYRQDPGQGLRLIYYSQIVNDFQKGDIAEGYSVSREKKESFPLTVTSAQKNPTAFYLCASSIKDRGANQPQHFGDGTRLSIL.

The rearrangement links TRBV7-2 to TRBJ1-1; 7 bases fit TRBD1. This CDR3 has 15 amino acids. Germline values: CDR1 SGHTA, CDR2 FQGNSA. The V segment lost 5 bases and the J segment 6 bases; nucleotides outside the gene matches: 12. DNA for the CDR3: TGTGCCAGCAGCCTGCCGGGACAGCCTATGGCTGAAGCTTTCTTT. This gives the protein CASSLPGQPMAEAFF. Full variable domain (outside the CDR3, taken from reference TRBV7-2 and TRBJ1-1): GAGVSQSPSNKVTEKGKDVELRCDPISGHTALYWYRQSLGQGLEFLIYFQGNSAPDKSGLPSDRFSAERTGGSVSTLTIQRTQQEDSAVYLCASSLPGQPMAEAFFGQGTRLTVV.

The rearrangement uses TRBV4-3 and TRBJ1-1; 8 bases match TRBD1. J was trimmed by 7 bases and V by 0 bases; bases with no gene match: 10. CDR1 is LGHNA, CDR2 YSLEER, per germline. The CDR3 covers 16 residues. CDR3 region: CASSQDNARQGLEAFF. The CDR3 nucleotides read TGCGCCAGCAGCCAAGATAACGCGAGACAGGGGCTTGAAGCTTTCTTT.

The chain links TRBV5-1 to TRBJ2-7; TRBD1 agrees at 8 bases. Germline V gene lookup returns CDR1 SGHRS and CDR2 YFSETQ. Trimming removed 0 bases from V and 2 bases from J; junction bases left unmatched: 1. CDR3 length: 14 amino acids. The CDR3 nucleotides read TGCGCCAGCAGCTTGGCAGGGGGCGCCTACGAGCAGTACTTC. It is translated as CASSLAGGAYEQYF.

In its sample, this clone was seen once. This chain connects TRBV6-1 to TRBJ1-5; TRBD1 is a possible D gene (5 bases). With 3 bases removed from V and 0 bases from J, the gap between germline ends came to 21 bases. This CDR3 has 19 amino acids. Germline lookup yields CDR1 MNHNS and CDR2 SASEGT. In nucleotides, the CDR3 is TGTGCCAGCAGTGAGTCGTCTGGGGGATGGGATTATAGCAATCAGCCCCAGCATTTT. Translated, it gives CASSESSGGWDYSNQPQHF.

This sequence joins TRBV6-5 and TRBJ1-1; D not resolved. There are 13 residues in the CDR3. Trimming cost V 6 bases and J 2 bases, with 10 bases left between them. Per germline, CDR1 MNHEY and CDR2 SVGAGI. The CDR3 DNA sequence: TGTGCCAGCAGCTCTCTTTTTAACACTGAAGCTTTCTTT. Translation gives CASSSLFNTEAFF.

The CDR3 reads CASSETGLGNTIYF. DNA of the CDR3: TGTGCCAGCAGTGAAACAGGGTTAGGAAACACCATATATTTT. This chain uses TRBV6-1 with TRBJ1-3, with D possibly TRBD1 on 6 matching bases. The CDR3 length is 14 residues. Germline values: CDR1 MNHNS, CDR2 SASEGT. The V and J ends lost 2 bases and 4 bases respectively, with 9 bases between them.

The J gene is TRBJ1-2, the V gene TRBV29-1; D call uncertain. Germline-derived CDR1 and CDR2 are SQVTM and ANQGSEA. There are 12 residues in the CDR3. The V and J ends lost 1 base and 3 bases respectively, with 6 bases between them. Here the CDR3 DNA reads TGCAGCGTTGAAGCCGGGGACTATGGCTACACCTTC. Protein product: CSVEAGDYGYTF.

The CDR3 nucleotides are TGTGCCTGGAGTGTAAATATAGGGGACGAGCAGTTCTTC. Its translation: CAWSVNIGDEQFF. This chain joins TRBV30 and TRBJ2-1, with D tentatively TRBD1 or TRBD2 (5 bases each). Germline V gives CDR1 GTSNPN, CDR2 SVGIG (reference sequence). V was trimmed by 0 bases and J by 10 bases, leaving 13 bases between them. The CDR3 extends over 13 amino acids.

This clone came up once. Sequence at one end of the junction differs from germline and may be a read error. The V and J genes are TRBV7-7 and TRBJ2-2, with D possibly called TRBD1 or TRBD2 (5 bases each). The CDR3 has 15 amino acids. The germline V gene has CDR1 SSHAT and CDR2 FNYEAQ (reference sequence). This CDR3 reads CASSPTAGSIGELFF. The CDR3 bases are TGTGCTAGCAGCCCTACGGCAGGGAGTATCGGGGAGCTGTTTTTT.